These 8 T cell receptor beta chains were sequenced from one sample in a study of T cells expressing NK-cell markers. TCRdb re-called the 5' RACE reads; one entry per CDR3 protein, DNA not given. The sample holds roughly 350,000 distinct CDR3 sequences. The specimen sequenced was blood T cells: a sorted CD56 or NKG2C T cell subset, CD4+ or CD8+ T cells, or bulk PBMC T cells (not recorded which). The receptors stem from a man between 18 and 69 years old in good health.

The chain carries TRBV18 and TRBJ1-1; TCRdb lists TRBD1, though no DNA is available to test this call. CDR1 is KGHSH, CDR2 LQKENI, per germline. The CDR3 totals 14 residues. The CDR3 is CASSPGQVVVEAFF.

This rearrangement joins TRBV9 to TRBJ2-1; TCRdb's D call, TRBD1, is unchecked because there is no DNA. The CDR3 has 14 amino acids. CDR1 is SGDLS and CDR2 is YYNGEE in the germline V gene. The CDR3 spells CASSTGAGVNEQFF.

The chain recombines TRBV5-1 with TRBJ2-7; no DNA is available, so the TRBD1 call from TCRdb remains unchecked. The germline CDR1 and CDR2 sequences are SGHRS and YFSETQ. The CDR3 sequence is 16 residues long. CDR3 residues: CASSLRTGSDSYEQYF.

The chain is built from TRBV6-5 and TRBJ1-3; the TCRdb call, TRBD1, lacks DNA for checking. This CDR3 has 16 residues. Germline V gene lookup returns CDR1 MNHEY and CDR2 SVGAGI. The CDR3 region is CASSSERQGDENTIYF.

The chain's CDR3 is CASRRNSNQPQHF. The rearrangement uses TRBV7-2 and TRBJ1-5. Germline lookup yields CDR1 SGHTA and CDR2 FQGNSA. CDR3 size: 13 residues.

The chain recombines TRBV18 with TRBJ1-6; TCRdb gives TRBD1 as the D gene, but with no DNA this cannot be confirmed. Per the germline V gene, CDR1 is KGHSH and CDR2 is LQKENI. CDR3 length: 17 amino acids. The CDR3 reads CASSPLNVGQRNSPLHF.

The chain carries TRBV20-1 and TRBJ1-1. Germline CDR1 and CDR2: DFQATT and SNEGSKA (reference sequence). The CDR3 has 12 residues. The CDR3 sequence is CSAPFAGTEAFF.

CDR3 residues: CASGDEITYNEQFF. The chain combines TRBV9 with TRBJ2-1; the TRBD1 assignment by TCRdb is unverifiable without DNA. CDR1 is SGDLS, CDR2 YYNGEE, per germline. The CDR3 totals 14 residues.